These 32 T cell receptor beta chains came from one sample sequenced in a study of T cells after yellow fever vaccination. TCRdb re-derived calls from the 5' RACE reads in MiXCR, one entry per CDR3 protein. The sample comprises hundreds of thousands of distinct CDR3 sequences, 8.7% of which are singletons, and over 15% rests with the top ten. The sample was PBMCs, taken on the day of the first yellow fever vaccination. These receptors all come from a man younger than 35 who received the YFV17D yellow fever vaccine.

There are many counts of this clonotype. This sequence joins TRBV7-9 and TRBJ1-6; D unresolved. Trimming took off 4 bases at V and 8 bases at J, with 9 bases between the two ends. From germline, CDR1 is SEHNR and CDR2 FQNEAQ (reference sequence). The CDR3 totals 13 residues. CDR3 in DNA: TGTGCCAGCAGCTCAGCTGACTATTCACCCCTCCACTTT. Residues: CASSSADYSPLHF.

This clonotype was picked up a small number of times. The rearrangement joins TRBV29-1 to TRBJ1-5, with TRBD1 matching over 8 bases. The V gene's germline CDR1 is SQVTM and CDR2 ANQGSEA. The CDR3 covers 14 residues. V lost 7 bases to trimming and J lost 2 bases; unmatched junction nucleotides: 7. CDR3 bases: TGCAGCGAGGAAGACAGGGGAGGCAATCAGCCCCAGCATTTT. This encodes CSEEDRGGNQPQHF. Based on the CDR3 plus reference TRBV29-1 and TRBJ1-5, the full variable domain is SAVISQKPSRDICQRGTSLTIQCQVDSQVTMMFWYRQQPGQSLTLIATANQGSEATYESGFVIDKFPISRPNLTFSTLTVSNMSPEDSSIYLCSEEDRGGNQPQHFGDGTRLSIL.

This clonotype was counted at least ten times. V gene TRBV9 combines with J gene TRBJ2-5; TRBD2 might be the D (6 bases). Looked up from germline, CDR1 is SGDLS and CDR2 is YYNGEE. This CDR3 contains 14 residues. V was trimmed by 2 bases and J by 7 bases, leaving 15 bases between them. For the CDR3, the DNA is TGTGCCAGCAGCGTTAGCGGTCCGCCTGGGACCCAGTACTTC. This translates into CASSVSGPPGTQYF.

This clonotype was seen only a few times. J is TRBJ2-7 and V is TRBV20-1; no reliable D call. V lost 4 bases, J lost 4 bases, and 14 bases lay in between. Germline V gene lookup returns CDR1 DFQATT and CDR2 SNEGSKA (reference sequence). The CDR3 loop spans 13 amino acids. DNA of the CDR3: TGCAGTGCTAACGACCCCAACTCTTACGAGCAGTACTTC. It yields the protein CSANDPNSYEQYF.

As DNA, the CDR3 is TGTGCCAGCAGCAAAGAGCACTATGGCTACACCTTC. Translated: CASSKEHYGYTF. The chain is built from TRBV21-1 and TRBJ1-2. TRBV21-1 is a documented pseudogene. The CDR3 runs to 12 residues.

Ten or more counts support this clonotype. The gene calls are TRBV5-1 and TRBJ2-3; D is possibly TRBD2 (6 bases). Germline V CDR1 and CDR2: SGHRS, YFSETQ. Trimming stripped 1 base from V and 5 bases from J, with 14 bases between. This CDR3 comprises 15 residues. The DNA for the CDR3 is TGCGCCAGCAGCTTGCTAGGGCAGGGAGGAGATACGCAGTATTTT. It encodes CASSLLGQGGDTQYF.

To note about this clonotype: One end of the junction varies from germline; a read error may be responsible. The rearrangement uses TRBV30 and TRBJ1-1; the D gene is possibly TRBD1 (5 bases). Germline V gene sequence: CDR1 GTSNPN, CDR2 SVGIG (reference sequence). The CDR3 has 11 amino acids. As DNA, the CDR3 is TGTGCCTGGAGGGGACTCAGGGAAGATTTCTTT. This codes for CAWRGLREDFF.

This clonotype was detected a few times. The chain has TRBV5-5 and TRBJ2-2, with D perhaps matching TRBD1 or TRBD2 (6 bases each). CDR3 size: 17 residues. Germline lookup yields CDR1 SGHKS and CDR2 YYEKEE (reference sequence). Trimming took off 0 bases at V and 7 bases at J, with 19 bases between the two ends. The CDR3 here is CASSLAKGGPRGGELFF. The CDR3 DNA sequence: TGTGCCAGCAGCTTGGCCAAGGGGGGCCCTCGGGGCGGGGAGCTGTTTTTT.

The chain recombines TRBV18 with TRBJ1-5; 7 nucleotides match TRBD1. V dropped 3 bases and J dropped 0; count of bases not matched to a gene: 5. The CDR3 extends over 16 amino acids. Germline lookup yields CDR1 KGHSH and CDR2 LQKENI. DNA of the CDR3: TGTGCCAGCTCACCGGGACAGCCTTATAGCAATCAGCCCCAGCATTTT. Its translation is CASSPGQPYSNQPQHF. The entire variable domain, with the rest obtained from reference TRBV18 and TRBJ1-5, is as follows: NAGVMQNPRHLVRRRGQEARLRCSPMKGHSHVYWYRQLPEEGLKFMVYLQKENIIDESGMPKERFSAEFPKEGPSILRIQQVVRGDSAAYFCASSPGQPYSNQPQHFGDGTRLSIL.

The chain recombines TRBV12-5 with TRBJ1-4, with D perhaps matching TRBD1 (6 bases). The CDR3 is 16 residues long. Trimming cost V 5 bases and J 6 bases, with 19 bases left between them. CDR1 is LGHNT, CDR2 FRNRAP, per germline. Here the CDR3 reads CASGTSQGTPYEKLFF. Written as DNA, the CDR3 is TGTGCTAGTGGTACCTCTCAGGGGACTCCCTATGAAAAACTGTTTTTT.

The J gene is TRBJ2-7, the V gene TRBV5-1; TRBD2 matches at 13 bases. V lost 5 bases, J lost 7 bases, and 9 bases stayed unmatched. The CDR3 loop spans 15 amino acids. Germline V gives CDR1 SGHRS, CDR2 YFSETQ. The CDR3 here is CASSSPGLAGKEQYF. The CDR3 bases are TGCGCCAGCAGTTCTCCGGGACTAGCGGGGAAAGAGCAGTACTTC.

This clonotype turned up a few times. V gene TRBV5-1 combines with J gene TRBJ1-2; 9 nucleotides align to TRBD1. The junction had 5 bases not matched to a gene; V was cut back by 5 bases and J by 3 bases. The CDR3 totals 14 residues. Germline loops: CDR1 SGHRS, CDR2 YFSETQ. The CDR3 region is CASRQGARDYGYTF. Written as DNA, the CDR3 is TGCGCCAGCAGACAGGGGGCGCGCGACTATGGCTACACCTTC.

The rearrangement links TRBV6-2 or TRBV6-3 to TRBJ2-7; TRBD2 matches at 11 bases. The ends lost 4 bases at V and 4 bases at J; junction bases unmatched: 9. The germline CDR1 and CDR2 sequences are MNHEY and SVGEGT. This CDR3 has 16 amino acids. CDR3 in amino acids: CASSSERLAGFYEQYV. CDR3 sequence (DNA): TGTGCCAGCAGTTCCGAAAGACTAGCGGGGTTTTACGAGCAGTACGTC.

The rearrangement uses TRBV5-1 and TRBJ2-1, with TRBD2 identical over 12 bases. V trimming: 2 bases; J trimming: 2 bases; junction bases outside the gene matches: 2. Germline CDR1 is SGHRS and CDR2 is YFSETQ. The CDR3 runs 16 residues. The CDR3: CASSLGLAGTYNEQFF. The CDR3 coding sequence is TGCGCCAGCAGCTTAGGACTAGCGGGGACCTACAATGAGCAGTTCTTC.

This sequence joins TRBV9 and TRBJ2-1; 8 nucleotides match TRBD2. This CDR3 region has 17 residues. V was clipped by 1 base and J by 0 bases; unmatched bases: 6. Germline V CDR1 and CDR2: SGDLS, YYNGEE. The CDR3 loop is CASSVRVAGPSYNEQFF. The CDR3 bases are TGTGCCAGCAGCGTAAGGGTAGCGGGGCCCTCCTACAATGAGCAGTTCTTC.

The rearrangement uses TRBV12-3 or TRBV12-4 and TRBJ1-6, with 7 bases that match TRBD1. The CDR3 length is 13 residues. The ends lost 5 bases at V and 5 bases at J; junction bases unmatched: 0. The DNA for the CDR3 is TGTGCCAGCAGTGGGACAGATAATTCACCCCTCCACTTT. The encoded protein is CASSGTDNSPLHF.

About this clonotype: This could be a read error, since a much larger clone is one nucleotide away. The gene calls are TRBV7-2 and TRBJ1-5, with D possibly TRBD1 on 5 matching bases. Germline lookup yields CDR1 SGHTA and CDR2 FQGNSA. The CDR3 has 14 residues. CDR3 in amino acids: CACSPDRNNQPQHF. CDR3 coding DNA: TGTGCCTGCAGCCCCGACAGAAACAATCAGCCCCAGCATTTT. The entire variable domain, with the rest obtained from reference TRBV7-2 and TRBJ1-5, is as follows: GAGVSQSPSNKVTEKGKDVELRCDPISGHTALYWYRQSLGQGLEFLIYFQGNSAPDKSGLPSDRFSAERTGGSVSTLTIQRTQQEDSAVYLCACSPDRNNQPQHFGDGTRLSIL.

The table lists this clonotype with a few counts. The chain uses TRBV5-1 and TRBJ1-3; D possibly corresponds to TRBD1 (6 bases). The CDR3 has 14 residues. Trimming removed 4 bases at V and 4 bases at J, with 12 bases between. CDR1 and CDR2 (germline): SGHRS, YFSETQ. The CDR3 DNA reads as TGCGCCAGCAGCGCGACAGGCCCAGGAAACACCATATATTTT. This translates into CASSATGPGNTIYF.

The chain couples TRBV5-4 to TRBJ2-1, with D uncertain. V was trimmed by 4 bases and J by 9 bases, leaving 17 bases between them. Germline CDR1 SGHNT, CDR2 YYREEE (reference sequence). This CDR3 has 14 amino acids. The DNA for the CDR3 is TGTGCCAGCAGCGGAACCGAAGGGTCCGGTGAGCAGTTCTTC. Amino acids: CASSGTEGSGEQFF.

This clonotype was found many times. The rearrangement joins TRBV7-9 to TRBJ2-3, with TRBD2 matching over 10 bases. V gave up 6 bases and J gave up 6 bases; unmatched junction bases: 6. The V gene's germline CDR1 is SEHNR and CDR2 FQNEAQ (reference sequence). The CDR3 loop spans 14 amino acids. CDR3 sequence: CASSSLAGQDTQYF. The CDR3 DNA sequence: TGTGCCAGCAGTTCACTAGCGGGGCAGGATACGCAGTATTTT.

The chain uses TRBV5-1 and TRBJ2-7; 9 positions match TRBD1. Germline trimming cut 3 bases from V and 3 bases from J; bases unmatched to any gene: 7. The CDR3 extends over 15 amino acids. Germline values: CDR1 SGHRS, CDR2 YFSETQ. The CDR3 coding sequence is TGCGCCAGCAGCTGGGACAGGGCCGGGTACTACGAGCAGTACTTC. Translation: CASSWDRAGYYEQYF.

This clonotype occurred a few times. The chain combines TRBV6-5 with TRBJ1-3; D call uncertain. V lost 0 bases, J lost 2 bases, and 2 bases lay in between. The CDR3 spans 13 residues. Looked up from germline, CDR1 is MNHEY and CDR2 is SVGAGI. The CDR3 DNA reads TGTGCCAGCAGTTACTCCGCTGGAAACACCATATATTTT. It translates to CASSYSAGNTIYF.

This chain uses TRBV15 with TRBJ1-3; no clear D gene. Germline V gene lookup returns CDR1 LNHNV and CDR2 YYDKDF (reference sequence). CDR3 size: 16 residues. Trimming shortened V by 0 bases and J by 0 bases, and 9 bases separated the two germline ends. CDR3: CATSRDYGDSGNTIYF. CDR3 coding DNA: TGTGCCACCAGCAGAGATTACGGAGACTCTGGAAACACCATATATTTT.

A few counts support this clonotype. The chain joins TRBV6-1 to TRBJ2-2; 8 bases map to TRBD1. V gave up 6 bases and J gave up 6 bases; unmatched junction bases: 9. Germline loops: CDR1 MNHNS, CDR2 SASEGT. There are 15 residues in the CDR3. The CDR3 DNA reads as TGTGCCAGCAGATCACAGGGGGTGAAAGCCGGGGAGCTGTTTTTT. It yields the protein CASRSQGVKAGELFF.

This clonotype came up many times. This CDR3 reads CASSSGQFREKLFF. CDR3 coding DNA: TGTGCCAGCAGTTCCGGACAGTTCCGTGAAAAACTGTTTTTT. The rearrangement uses TRBV12-3 or TRBV12-4 and TRBJ1-4, with D tentatively TRBD1 (6 bases). Trimming pared 4 bases from V and 7 bases from J, leaving 13 bases between. CDR3 length: 14 amino acids.

CDR3 in amino acids: CAHPLWSNNEQFF. CDR3 bases: TGCGCCCACCCTTTGTGGTCTAACAATGAGCAGTTCTTC. The gene calls are TRBV23-1 and TRBJ2-1; no definite D call. TRBV23-1 is an ORF, with its function uncertain. The V gene lost 11 bases and the J gene lost 5 bases, with 16 bases spanning the gap. The CDR3 runs to 13 residues.

This clonotype has a handful of counts. The rearrangement joins TRBV7-2 to TRBJ2-3; D is possibly TRBD2 (5 bases). Germline V gene lookup returns CDR1 SGHTA and CDR2 FQGNSA. The CDR3 length is 16 residues. Trimming shortened V by 3 bases and J by 3 bases, and 16 bases separated the two germline ends. CDR3 sequence: CASSFGGPLRTDTQYF. The CDR3 DNA is TGTGCCAGCAGCTTTGGCGGGCCACTGAGGACAGATACGCAGTATTTT.

This clonotype was counted only a few times. The genes are TRBV24-1 and TRBJ1-2; D remains unclear. This CDR3 contains 14 residues. Germline CDR1 reads KGHDR; CDR2 reads SFDVKD. Between the trimmed V and J ends, which lost 5 bases and 4 bases, there was a span of 13 bases. Written as DNA, the CDR3 is TGTGCCACCAGTGGAACCGGCCTCTCCTATGGCTACACCTTC. Encoded protein: CATSGTGLSYGYTF.

This clonotype was seen only a few times. This sequence joins TRBV6-1 and TRBJ2-3, with 9 bases aligning to TRBD1. The CDR3 extends over 16 amino acids. From germline, CDR1 is MNHNS and CDR2 SASEGT. Unmatched junction bases numbered 14, after V lost 5 bases and J lost 8 bases. The CDR3 spells CASSMGQGRLGRTQYF. The CDR3 DNA is TGTGCCAGCAGTATGGGACAGGGACGGTTGGGCCGTACGCAGTATTTT.

The genes are TRBV7-9 and TRBJ2-3; D remains unclear. Germline V lookup: CDR1 SEHNR, CDR2 FQNEAQ (reference sequence). This CDR3 contains 13 residues. V was trimmed by 0 bases and J by 4 bases, leaving 5 bases between them. CDR3 in amino acids: CASSLAAADTQYF. In DNA, the CDR3 is TGTGCCAGCAGCTTAGCGGCTGCAGATACGCAGTATTTT.

The chain couples TRBV29-1 to TRBJ2-5, with D uncertain. The CDR3 spans 13 residues. V was trimmed by 7 bases and J by 2 bases, leaving 14 bases between them. From germline, CDR1 is SQVTM and CDR2 ANQGSEA. CDR3 protein: CSGEPGSQETQYF. CDR3 nucleotide sequence: TGCAGCGGGGAACCGGGTTCTCAAGAGACCCAGTACTTC.

In its sample, this clonotype was seen many times. This chain links TRBV13 with TRBJ2-7; 8 bases align to TRBD2. CDR1 PRHDT and CDR2 FYEKMQ come from the germline V gene (reference sequence). The J segment lost 1 base and the V segment lost 1 base, leaving 0 bases of the junction unmatched. CDR3 size: 14 residues. This chain's CDR3 is CASSLAGGSYEQYV. CDR3 DNA sequence: TGTGCCAGCAGCTTAGCGGGGGGGTCCTACGAGCAGTACGTC.